This is a list of T cell receptor beta chains from one sample in a study of T-cell reconstitution after alpha-beta-depleted transplantation in children. TCRdb used MiXCR to reprocess the PCR reads, holding one entry per CDR3 protein. The sample lists a few hundred thousand distinct CDR3 sequences, around two fifths occurring once. Sample: PBMCs, taken before TCRalphabeta/CD19-depleted stem cell transplant. The receptors derive from a girl aged 2 to 10 with aplastic anemia, due to receive a stem cell transplant. CDR3s include the opening cysteine and the closing phenylalanine or tryptophan. A D gene is named only where the DNA matches it firmly. Clone size, where shown, is once, few, many, or a class for clones that have expanded.

TRBJ2-3 | . | TRBD1 | TRBV7-2 | CASSLRGPDTDTQYF | TGTGCCAGCAGCCTAAGGGGGCCTGACACAGATACGCAGTATTTT
TRBJ1-2 | many | . | TRBV5-1 | CASSLTTDGYTF | TGCGCCAGCAGCTTGACAACCGATGGCTACACCTTC
TRBJ2-1 | . | . | TRBV27 | CASSLSRDNEQFF | TGTGCCAGCAGTTTATCCCGGGACAATGAGCAGTTCTTC
TRBJ2-1 | . | . | TRBV15 | CATSSADALGNEQFF | TGTGCCACCAGCAGCGCGGATGCGTTAGGGAATGAGCAGTTCTTC
TRBJ1-1 | . | TRBD1 | TRBV10-3 | CAISPWEGAGTEAFF | TGTGCCATCAGCCCTTGGGAGGGGGCGGGAACTGAAGCTTTCTTT
TRBJ1-1 | few | . | TRBV29-1 | CSVRGAVAPDTEAFF | TGCAGCGTTCGAGGGGCAGTGGCCCCGGACACTGAAGCTTTCTTT
TRBJ2-3 | . | . | TRBV12-3/TRBV12-4 | CASSRNRDTQYF | TGTGCCAGCAGTCGGAACAGGGATACGCAGTATTTT
TRBJ2-1 | once | . | TRBV20-1 | CSARRSAGIEQFF | TGCAGTGCTAGAAGGAGCGCCGGTATTGAGCAGTTCTTC
TRBJ2-2 | once | . | TRBV28 | CATVTGPTTGELFF | TGTGCCACCGTGACGGGACCGACCACCGGGGAGCTGTTTTTT
TRBJ2-3 | few | TRBD2 | TRBV12-3/TRBV12-4 | CASIRTSGSNTQYF | TGTGCCAGCATCCGGACTAGCGGGAGTAATACGCAGTATTTT
TRBJ2-7 | many | TRBD2 | TRBV20-1 | CSAPAGGVYEQYF | TGCAGTGCTCCAGCGGGAGGGGTCTACGAGCAGTACTTC
TRBJ2-1 | . | TRBD2 | TRBV20-1 | CSAILAAVSYNEQFF | TGCAGTGCTATACTAGCGGCAGTCTCCTACAATGAGCAGTTCTTC
TRBJ2-7 | . | . | TRBV6-1 | CASSRPNIGGYEQYF | TGTGCCAGCAGTCGCCCCAATATAGGGGGCTACGAGCAGTACTTC
TRBJ2-3 | . | . | TRBV5-1 | CASSLSAGTDTQYF | TGCGCCAGCAGCTTGTCTGCAGGGACAGATACGCAGTATTTT
TRBJ2-1 | many | . | TRBV12-3/TRBV12-4 | CASSLGTTDEQFF | TGTGCCAGCAGTTTAGGGACTACGGATGAGCAGTTCTTC
TRBJ2-1 | . | . | TRBV19 | CASSPSDLSSYNEQFF | TGTGCCAGTAGTCCATCGGACTTGAGCTCCTACAATGAGCAGTTCTTC
TRBJ2-2 | . | TRBD2 | TRBV5-1 | CASSARTSSGELFF | TGCGCCAGCAGCGCCCGGACTAGCAGCGGGGAGCTGTTTTTT
TRBJ2-1 | . | TRBD2 | TRBV5-6 | CASSFLAGGPHEQFF | TGTGCCAGCAGCTTTCTGGCGGGGGGGCCCCATGAGCAGTTCTTC
TRBJ2-3 | . | . | TRBV5-1 | CASSFGGKGTDTQYF | TGCGCCAGCAGCTTTGGTGGCAAAGGCACAGATACGCAGTATTTT
TRBJ1-5 | . | . | TRBV3-1 | CASSQDQSPGQPQHF | TGTGCCAGCAGCCAAGATCAGTCTCCTGGGCAGCCCCAGCATTTT
TRBJ2-3 | once | . | TRBV7-6 | CASSSSRTTSTDTQYF | TGTGCCAGCAGCTCCAGTCGGACTACGAGCACAGATACGCAGTATTTT
TRBJ2-3 | . | . | TRBV6-1 | CASTARQLRTDTQYF | TGTGCCAGCACTGCCCGACAGTTGAGAACAGATACGCAGTATTTT
TRBJ1-1 | many | . | TRBV28 | CASKEGAGNTEAFF | TGTGCCAGCAAGGAAGGGGCGGGGAACACTGAAGCTTTCTTT